This is a list of T cell receptor beta chains from one sample in a study of cytotoxic CD8 clonotypes in ibrutinib-treated CLL. The repertoire was sequenced with immunoSEQ multiplex PCR; TCRdb's copy has only in-frame clones and lacks some. Of approximately 100,000 clones detected, 58% appear once; the ten largest clones hold around a third. Here the sequenced sample was PBMCs, taken after 24 months of ibrutinib treatment. The receptor set was obtained from a human donor with chronic lymphocytic leukemia. Each CDR3 is given without its conserved first and last residue. The listing skips clone size in some rows; elsewhere it reads once, few, many or a size class.

clone_size	v_call	j_call	cdr3_aa
NA	TRBV15	TRBJ1-2	ATRPGTGGLSNYGYT
NA	TRBV5-1	TRBJ2-1	ASSFERGGPAVQF
NA	TRBV7-2	TRBJ1-1	ASSSWGTEAF
NA	TRBV6-6	TRBJ1-3	ASSLKGGDSGNTIY
few	TRBV30	TRBJ2-7	AWRDFSQDIRY
NA	TRBV18	TRBJ1-1	ASSPGQGSEAF
NA	TRBV9	TRBJ1-1	ASSVNGYTEAF
NA	TRBV7-3	TRBJ1-1	ASSPGGRGNMVAF
NA	TRBV28	TRBJ1-2	ASSGDRVDGYT
NA	TRBV18	TRBJ1-2	ASSPQPGSGYT
NA	TRBV7-8	TRBJ1-4	ASSSSGTGWEKLF
few	TRBV18	TRBJ2-5	ASSPPGRDPRETQY
NA	TRBV7-8	TRBJ2-6	ASSARDSGANVLT
NA	TRBV15	TRBJ1-2	ATSRGTGPDYGYT
NA	TRBV9	TRBJ1-1	ASSVDPFTEAF
NA	TRBV30	TRBJ2-7	AWRRSSGAYEQY
NA	TRBV5-6	TRBJ2-3	ASSSPDSLFTDTQY
many	TRBV7-9	TRBJ1-6	ASSNALGGYRALH
few	TRBV5-1	TRBJ2-3	ASNNPSRQAAHSDTQY
NA	TRBV11-3	TRBJ2-3	ASSSGLAGTMDTQY
many	TRBV15	TRBJ2-3	ATSRDTGDTQY
few	TRBV5-1	TRBJ2-2	ASSPSAGPGELF
NA	TRBV6-1	TRBJ1-2	ASSPQRGGYGYT
NA	TRBV5-1	TRBJ2-1	ASSQDGGGLNEQF
NA	TRBV19	TRBJ2-4	ASSSSRGDIQY
few	TRBV18	TRBJ2-6	ASSRELGAGANVLT
NA	TRBV6-6	TRBJ2-7	ASSNTGEGEY
few	TRBV7-2	TRBJ1-5	ASSLNDQPQH
NA	TRBV6-4	TRBJ1-2	ASSPTGTDGYT
NA	TRBV6-6	TRBJ2-7	ASSGSSSYEQY
NA	TRBV19	TRBJ1-1	ASSPPGRGNTEAF
many	TRBV6-6	TRBJ1-5	ASRNSNQPQH
few	TRBV2	TRBJ2-2	ASRGGPGELF
many	TRBV30	TRBJ1-6	AWSPSGGKSPLH
NA	TRBV10-3	TRBJ1-3	AISESGGNTIY
few	TRBV21-1	TRBJ2-1	ASSKVPGPHMYEQF
NA	TRBV7-2	TRBJ1-6	ASSLAGTGGNSPLH
NA	TRBV7-6	TRBJ1-5	ASRSRGSESNQPQH
NA	TRBV7-2	TRBJ2-7	ASSSGSSYEQY
NA	TRBV5-1	TRBJ2-1	ASSSTGGAYNEQF
NA	TRBV5-1	TRBJ2-3	ASSLGGTSMADTQY
NA	TRBV28	TRBJ2-7	ASSSPPRQGPYKQY
few	TRBV20-1	TRBJ2-7	SARVEAVQY
NA	TRBV7-2	TRBJ2-6	ASSFTGGSGANVLT
NA	TRBV15	TRBJ2-5	ATSRGQFKETQY
NA	TRBV7-2	TRBJ1-1	ASSSDRTRAF
NA	TRBV2	TRBJ1-6	ASRPDSENSPLH
NA	TRBV5-6	TRBJ1-2	ASSLGQGVGNYGYT